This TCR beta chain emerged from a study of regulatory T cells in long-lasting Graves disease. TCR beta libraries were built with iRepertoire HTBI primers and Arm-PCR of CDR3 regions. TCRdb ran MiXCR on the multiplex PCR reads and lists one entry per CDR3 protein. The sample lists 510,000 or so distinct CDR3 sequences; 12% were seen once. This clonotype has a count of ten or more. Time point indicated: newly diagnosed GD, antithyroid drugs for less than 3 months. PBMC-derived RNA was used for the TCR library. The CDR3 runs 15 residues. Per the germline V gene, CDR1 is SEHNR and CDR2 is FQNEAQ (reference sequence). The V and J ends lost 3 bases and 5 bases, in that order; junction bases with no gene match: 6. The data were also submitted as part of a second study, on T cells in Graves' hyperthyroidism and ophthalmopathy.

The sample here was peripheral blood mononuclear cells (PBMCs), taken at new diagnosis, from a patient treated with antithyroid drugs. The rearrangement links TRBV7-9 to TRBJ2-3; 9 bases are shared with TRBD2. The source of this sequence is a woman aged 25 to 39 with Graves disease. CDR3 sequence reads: CASSFSGGVRDTQYF. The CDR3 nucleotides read TGTGCCAGCAGCTTTAGCGGGGGAGTTCGAGATACGCAGTATTTT.